What follows is one TCR beta chain and its context. As yet, its antigen is unknown. The data were obtained in a study of OX40 agonist ivuxolimab in advanced cancers. In the study overall: The patients received ivuxolimab by intravenous route every 2 weeks at 0.01 to 10 mg/kg.

Clones were read by immunoSEQ multiplex PCR, and TCRdb kept only the in-frame ones, dropping some. The repertoire holds around 90,000 clones, about 90% seen once, with more than 4% in the top ten. The germline V and J ends were trimmed by 10 bases and 0 bases, with 14 bases remaining between them. The CDR3 is 14 residues long. CDR1 ENHRY and CDR2 SYGVKD come from the germline V gene. Findings and caveats of the study: Clonal expansion was seen in CD4+ and CD8+ blood T cells by week 6 at 0.1 to 3.0 mg/kg.

The receptor comes from an adult with an advanced solid tumor such as melanoma, head and neck, liver or kidney cancer. The sequences come from CD4+ or CD8+ T cells sorted from blood, collected in a trial of the OX40 agonist ivuxolimab. This sequence joins TRBV10-3 and TRBJ2-3; D is ambiguous. CDR3 region: CASHPGISTDTQYF. In DNA form, the CDR3 reads TGTGCCAGCCACCCCGGCATTAGCACAGATACGCAGTATTTT.